A selection of T cell receptor beta chains follows, all from one sample in a study of T cells after yellow fever vaccination. TCRdb used MiXCR to reprocess the 5' RACE reads, holding one entry per CDR3 protein. The sample has around 320,000 distinct CDR3 sequences; about 10% are singletons. The source material was CD4+ T cells sorted from PBMCs, sampled 45 days after the yellow fever booster vaccination. These receptors all come from a man aged 18 to 30 who received the YFV17D yellow fever vaccine. The CDR3 runs from the conserved cysteine through the conserved F or W. D genes are given only for firm matches. Clone size is given for some rows only: seen once, a few or many times, or a class if the clone is expanded.

abundance,d_gene,j_gene,v_gene,CDR3nt,CDR3aa
many,-,TRBJ1-5,TRBV27,TGTGCCAGCAGTTTAGATGTGGGTCAGCCCCAGCATTTT,CASSLDVGQPQHF
many,-,TRBJ2-2,TRBV20-1,TGCAGTGCTCAGAGCAGGGCGAACACCGGGGAGCTGTTTTTT,CSAQSRANTGELFF
few,-,TRBJ1-5,TRBV3-1,TGTGCCAGCAGCCAAGGCCCAGGGGCCGTTCAGCCCCAGCATTTT,CASSQGPGAVQPQHF
many,TRBD2,TRBJ2-3,TRBV7-2,TGTGCCAGCAGCTTCATAGCGGGGGCAGATACGCAGTATTTT,CASSFIAGADTQYF
few,-,TRBJ2-1,TRBV14,TGTGCCAGCAGCCGCCAAGGCTACAGCCTCTACAATGAGCAGTTCTTC,CASSRQGYSLYNEQFF
few,-,TRBJ1-2,TRBV5-1,TGCGCCAGCAGCCCCCCGACGGATAACTATGGCTACACCTTC,CASSPPTDNYGYTF
-,-,TRBJ1-4,TRBV11-2,TGTGCCAGCAGCTTAGGGATACAGGGAAGGAGTGAAAAACTGTTTTTT,CASSLGIQGRSEKLFF
many,-,TRBJ2-2,TRBV5-5,TGTGCCAGCAGTGGAGGTCGGGGGAACACCGGGGAGCTGTTTTTT,CASSGGRGNTGELFF
few,-,TRBJ1-1,TRBV18,TGTGCCAGCTCAGCCTCCGGGGAAAACACTGAAGCTTTCTTT,CASSASGENTEAFF
few,-,TRBJ1-2,TRBV20-1,TGCAGTGCTAGCCTTCCGGATGGCTACACCTTC,CSASLPDGYTF
medium-sized,-,TRBJ1-6,TRBV3-1,TGTGCCAGCACCCCGGGACGGGGGAATTCACCCCTCCACTTT,CASTPGRGNSPLHF
few,-,TRBJ1-1,TRBV7-9,TGTGCCAGCAGCACCCGGGCCCCACGGGAGGCTGAAGCTTTCTTT,CASSTRAPREAEAFF
few,-,TRBJ2-4,TRBV9,TGTGCCAACCCCTCCAGTGGCGACAGGGCCAAAAACATTCAGTACTTC,CANPSSGDRAKNIQYF